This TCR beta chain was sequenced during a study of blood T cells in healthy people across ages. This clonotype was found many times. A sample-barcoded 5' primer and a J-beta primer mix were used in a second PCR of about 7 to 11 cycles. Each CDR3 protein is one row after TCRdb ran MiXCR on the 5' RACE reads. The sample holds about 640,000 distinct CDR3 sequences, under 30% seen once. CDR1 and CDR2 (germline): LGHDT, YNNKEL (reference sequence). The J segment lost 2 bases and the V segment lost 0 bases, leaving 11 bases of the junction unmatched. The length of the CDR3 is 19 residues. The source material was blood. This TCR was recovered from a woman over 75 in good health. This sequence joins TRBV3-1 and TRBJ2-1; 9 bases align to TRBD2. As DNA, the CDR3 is TGTGCCAGCAGCCAAGATGAGCGGGGGGCCGGATCGACCTACAATGAGCAGTTCTTC. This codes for CASSQDERGAGSTYNEQFF.